This TCR beta chain was captured in a study of T cell responses to AZD1222 COVID-19 vaccine (dated by TCRdb to the early 2020s). At the level of the whole study: A total of approximately 240 trial participants underwent TCR sequencing, of whom roughly 210 had received two doses of AZD1222 and some 25 had received two doses of the MenACWY control vaccine. Enrollment into the trials was organized by age into subgroups of 18-55, 56-69 and 70-plus years, and those subgroups contained around 150, 28 and 57 TCR-sequenced participants, respectively. Study-wide conclusions, independent of this receptor: Reportedly, almost half of the unique spike-specific TCRs recognized epitopes lying outside the regions that are mutated in the B.1.351 and B.1.1.7 variants. Conclusions about previously exposed vaccinees were limited because only six AZD1222 recipients were SARS-CoV-2 seropositive at baseline. The 56-69-year group was small, and its depth increase did not reach significance, likely because of low power. Participants were mostly white British and included more females than males, and it was suggested by the authors that clonal diversity may have been underestimated. The whole spike protein was spanned by vaccine-associated CD4 TCRs, and dominant responses were seen in regions 160-218 and 743-854. After two AZD1222 doses, both the breadth and the depth of spike-specific TCRs were significantly higher than at day 0 and than in MenACWY recipients. No day 14 peak-response samples were available, so repertoires were characterized only after the peak T cell response.

With regard to this clone: The specificity of this receptor is unknown. Base qualities are not recorded, but no much larger clone differs from it by a single base.

The CDR3 regions of human TCRbeta chains were subjected to immunosequencing. Turning to the authors' computational methods: TCRs in the repertoires were compared against a reference library of SARS-CoV-2-specific TCRs that had been generated with the MIRA antigen-specificity platform. Breadth was defined as the fraction of unique TCRs that were SARS-CoV-2-associated, and depth was defined as the fraction of total T cells that were SARS-CoV-2-associated. Each spike-specific TCR was assigned to its reactive spike region and to a CD4 or CD8 class using the MIRA data. Log10-transformed breadth and depth values were compared by one-way ANOVA with Sidak's multiple comparisons tests. The table was pulled from immuneACCESS by TCRdb, which kept in-frame rearrangements only. Such tables lose some clones; where checked, under half of the loss comes from unresolved V genes, and the rest has no known cause. V, J and clone size derive from that table, while D and trimming were established from the DNA sequence. A total of 100,000 to 150,000 clones appear in this sample, roughly 93% of them only once. Around 0.99% of the sample belongs to the ten largest clones.

Sample time point, as interpreted from the label and publication: about 28 days (+/-7) after the second vaccine dose. AZD1222 recipients whose second dose came at about 4 weeks and those whose second dose came at about 12 weeks were combined into one group, since spike-specific TCR depth and breadth did not differ between the two schedules. Samples from vaccinated people were obtained from the UK trials COV001 and COV002, which included a single-blind randomized controlled phase 2/3 trial of AZD1222 (ChAdOx1 nCoV-19) in healthy adults. For TCRbeta chain sequencing, PBMC samples were collected from trial participants at day 0 and at day 28 after the second dose. The sequence was obtained from an adult who received the AZD1222 COVID-19 vaccine. The source material was peripheral blood, sampled 28 days after the second AZD1222 dose.

The CDR3 region has the sequence CASSPGLAVYNEQFF. The bases read TGCGCCAGCAGCCCGGGACTAGCGGTTTACAATGAGCAGTTCTTC. The rearrangement joined TRBV5-1 to TRBJ2-1; 11 bases in the junction line up with TRBD2. The CDR3 numbers 15 residues from cysteine through phenylalanine. Only the CDR3 DNA is retained, 45 bases long and in frame from the first base. CDR1 and CDR2, looked up from the germline V gene, are SGHRS and YFSETQ. Trimming removed 4 bases from V and 4 bases from J; the gene matches leave 4 bases unexplained.